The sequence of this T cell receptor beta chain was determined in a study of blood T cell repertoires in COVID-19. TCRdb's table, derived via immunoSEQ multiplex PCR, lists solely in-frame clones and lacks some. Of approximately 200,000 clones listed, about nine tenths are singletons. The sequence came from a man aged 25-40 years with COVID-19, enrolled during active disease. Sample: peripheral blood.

The CDR3 protein is CASTARGGMGKNTQYF. The DNA of the CDR3 is TGTGCCAGCACCGCCCGAGGGGGAATGGGGAAAAATACGCAGTATTTT. The genes are TRBV7-2 and TRBJ2-3, with a tentative D call TRBD1 (6 bases). This CDR3 spans 16 amino acids. The ends were cut back, 7 bases at V and 7 bases at J, with 24 bases in the middle. Germline CDR1 is SGHTA and CDR2 is FQGNSA.